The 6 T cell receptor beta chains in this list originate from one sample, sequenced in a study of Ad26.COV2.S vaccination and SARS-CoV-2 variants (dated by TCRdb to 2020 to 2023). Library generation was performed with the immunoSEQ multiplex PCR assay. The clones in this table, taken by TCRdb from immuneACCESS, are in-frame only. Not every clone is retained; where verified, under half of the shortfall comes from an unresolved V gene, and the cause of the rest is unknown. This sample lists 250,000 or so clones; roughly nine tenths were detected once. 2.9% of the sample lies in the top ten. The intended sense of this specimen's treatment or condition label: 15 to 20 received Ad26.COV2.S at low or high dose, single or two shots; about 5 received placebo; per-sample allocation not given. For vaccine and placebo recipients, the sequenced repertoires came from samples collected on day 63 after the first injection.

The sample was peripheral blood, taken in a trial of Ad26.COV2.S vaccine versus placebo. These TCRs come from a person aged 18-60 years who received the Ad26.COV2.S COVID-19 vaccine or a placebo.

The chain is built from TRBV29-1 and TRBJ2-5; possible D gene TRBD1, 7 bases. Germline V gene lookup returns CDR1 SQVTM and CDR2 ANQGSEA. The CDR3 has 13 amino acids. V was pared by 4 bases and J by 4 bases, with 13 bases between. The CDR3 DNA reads TGCAGCGTTGTTCGGCAGGGGGGAGAGACCCAGTACTTC. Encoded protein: CSVVRQGGETQYF. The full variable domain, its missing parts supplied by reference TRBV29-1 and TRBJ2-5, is SAVISQKPSRDICQRGTSLTIQCQVDSQVTMMFWYRQQPGQSLTLIATANQGSEATYESGFVIDKFPISRPNLTFSTLTVSNMSPEDSSIYLCSVVRQGGETQYFGPGTRLLVL.

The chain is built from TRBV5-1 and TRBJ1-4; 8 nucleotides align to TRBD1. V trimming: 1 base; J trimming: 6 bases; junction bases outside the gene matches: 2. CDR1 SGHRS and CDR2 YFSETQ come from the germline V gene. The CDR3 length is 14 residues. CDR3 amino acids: CASSLYRGDEKLFF. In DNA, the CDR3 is TGCGCCAGCAGCTTGTACAGGGGGGATGAAAAACTGTTTTTT.

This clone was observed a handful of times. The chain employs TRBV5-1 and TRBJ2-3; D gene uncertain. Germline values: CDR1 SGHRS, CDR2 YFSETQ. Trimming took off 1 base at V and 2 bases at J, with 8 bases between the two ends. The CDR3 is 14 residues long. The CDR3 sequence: CASSLSRPTDTQYF. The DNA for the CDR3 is TGCGCCAGCAGCTTGTCCAGGCCCACAGATACGCAGTATTTT.

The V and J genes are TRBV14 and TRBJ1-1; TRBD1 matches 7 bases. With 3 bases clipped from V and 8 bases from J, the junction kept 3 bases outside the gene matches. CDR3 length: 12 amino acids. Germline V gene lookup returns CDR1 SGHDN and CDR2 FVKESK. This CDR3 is CASSHWDSEAFF. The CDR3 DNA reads TGTGCCAGCAGCCATTGGGACAGCGAAGCTTTCTTT.

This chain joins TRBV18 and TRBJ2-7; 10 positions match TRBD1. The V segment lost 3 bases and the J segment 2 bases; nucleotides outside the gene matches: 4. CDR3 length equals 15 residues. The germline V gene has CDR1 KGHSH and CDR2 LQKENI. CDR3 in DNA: TGTGCCAGCTCACCTACGGGACAGGGGACCTACGAGCAGTACTTC. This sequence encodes CASSPTGQGTYEQYF.

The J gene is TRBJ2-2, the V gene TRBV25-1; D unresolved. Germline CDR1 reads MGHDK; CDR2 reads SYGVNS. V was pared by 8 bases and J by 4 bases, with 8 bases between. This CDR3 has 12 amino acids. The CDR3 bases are TGTGCCAGCTCAAGCTTCACCGGGGAGCTGTTTTTT. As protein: CASSSFTGELFF.